This T cell receptor (beta chain) was observed in a study of blood T cell repertoires in COVID-19. About the study: Specimens from acute and convalescent COVID-19 originated in the United States, Italy and Spain. T cells, B-cell-depleted T cells, or PBMCs supplied cDNA or gDNA.

Profiled with immunoSEQ multiplex PCR; TCRdb holds only in-frame clones, not every one. The sample has about 370,000 clones; around 89% are singletons. V lost 5 bases, J lost 7 bases, and 4 bases stayed unmatched. The germline gives CDR1 MDHEN, CDR2 SYDVKM. This CDR3 is 14 amino acids long. Participants came from fewer than 25 US areas, aged about 18 to 95 years. The sequencing sample was made of PBMCs or T cells enriched from blood (not recorded which). J is TRBJ1-4 and V is TRBV28; 10 bases align to TRBD1. The TCR was taken from a man aged 18 to 29 who had recovered from COVID-19. This CDR3 reads CASSPTGGGEKLFF. The DNA of the CDR3 is TGTGCCAGCAGTCCGACAGGGGGCGGTGAAAAACTGTTTTTT.